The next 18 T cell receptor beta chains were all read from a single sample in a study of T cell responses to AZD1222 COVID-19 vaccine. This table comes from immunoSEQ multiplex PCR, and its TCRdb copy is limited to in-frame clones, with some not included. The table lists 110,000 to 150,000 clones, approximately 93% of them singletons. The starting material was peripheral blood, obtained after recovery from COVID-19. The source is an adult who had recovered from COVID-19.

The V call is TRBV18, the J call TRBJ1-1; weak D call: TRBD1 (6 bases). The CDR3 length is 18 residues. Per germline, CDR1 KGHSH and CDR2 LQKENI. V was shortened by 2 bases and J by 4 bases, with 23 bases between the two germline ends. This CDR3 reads CASSPFRDTKGGGTEAFF. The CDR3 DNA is TGTGCCAGCTCACCATTCCGGGACACAAAGGGCGGGGGCACTGAAGCTTTCTTT.

CDR3 DNA sequence: TGTGCCACCAGTGATCTGGGTAGCGGGAGGGAAGAGACCCAGTACTTC. Translation: CATSDLGSGREETQYF. The chain uses TRBV24-1 and TRBJ2-5; 11 positions match TRBD2. This CDR3 comprises 16 residues. Per the germline V gene, CDR1 is KGHDR and CDR2 is SFDVKD. Trimming cost V 3 bases and J 3 bases; bases outside gene matches: 5.

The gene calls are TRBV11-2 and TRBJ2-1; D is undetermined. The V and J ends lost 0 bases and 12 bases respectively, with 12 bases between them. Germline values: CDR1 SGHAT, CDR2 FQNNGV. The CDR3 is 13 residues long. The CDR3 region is CASSLDRKLGQFF. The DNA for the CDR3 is TGTGCCAGCAGCTTAGATCGAAAGCTCGGGCAGTTCTTC.

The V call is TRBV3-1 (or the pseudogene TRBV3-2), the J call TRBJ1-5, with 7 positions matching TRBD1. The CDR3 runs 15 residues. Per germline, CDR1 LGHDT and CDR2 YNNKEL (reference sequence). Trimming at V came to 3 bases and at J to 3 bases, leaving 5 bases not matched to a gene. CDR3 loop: CASSQSDRDNQPQHF. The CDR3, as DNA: TGTGCCAGCAGCCAGAGCGACAGGGACAATCAGCCCCAGCATTTT.

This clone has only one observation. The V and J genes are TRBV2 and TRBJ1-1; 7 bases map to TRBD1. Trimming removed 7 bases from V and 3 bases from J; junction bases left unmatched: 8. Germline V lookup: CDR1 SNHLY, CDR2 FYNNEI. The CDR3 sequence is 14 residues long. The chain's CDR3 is CASTQQGGDTEAFF. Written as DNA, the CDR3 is TGTGCCAGCACCCAGCAGGGGGGGGACACTGAAGCTTTCTTT.

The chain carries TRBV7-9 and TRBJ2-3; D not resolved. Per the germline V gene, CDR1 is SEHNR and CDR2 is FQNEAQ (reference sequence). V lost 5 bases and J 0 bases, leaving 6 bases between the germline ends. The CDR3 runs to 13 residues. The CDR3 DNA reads TGTGCCAGCAGCCCATACAGCACAGATACGCAGTATTTT. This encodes CASSPYSTDTQYF. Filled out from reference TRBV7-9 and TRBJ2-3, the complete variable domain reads DTGVSQNPRHKITKRGQNVTFRCDPISEHNRLYWYRQTLGQGPEFLTYFQNEAQLEKSRLLSDRFSAERPKGSFSTLEIQRTEQGDSAMYLCASSPYSTDTQYFGPGTRLTVL.

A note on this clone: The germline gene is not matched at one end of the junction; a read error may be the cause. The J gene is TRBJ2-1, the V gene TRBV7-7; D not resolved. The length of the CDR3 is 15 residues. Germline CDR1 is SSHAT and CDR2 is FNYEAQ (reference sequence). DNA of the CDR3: TGTGCTAGCAGCTTAGGCGGAGAGCCGTACAATGAGCAGTTCTTC. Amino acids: CASSLGGEPYNEQFF.

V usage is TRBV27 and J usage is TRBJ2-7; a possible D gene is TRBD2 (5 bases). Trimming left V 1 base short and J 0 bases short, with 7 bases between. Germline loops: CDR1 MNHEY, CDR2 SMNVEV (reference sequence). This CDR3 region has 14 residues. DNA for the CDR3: TGTGCCAGCAGTTTATACGGGGTCTCCTACGAGCAGTACTTC. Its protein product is CASSLYGVSYEQYF.

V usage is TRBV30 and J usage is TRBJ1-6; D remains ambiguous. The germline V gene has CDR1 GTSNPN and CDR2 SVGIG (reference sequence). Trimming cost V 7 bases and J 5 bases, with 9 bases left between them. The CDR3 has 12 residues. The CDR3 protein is CASGRDNSPLHF. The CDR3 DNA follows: TGTGCCTCCGGACGGGATAATTCACCCCTCCACTTT.

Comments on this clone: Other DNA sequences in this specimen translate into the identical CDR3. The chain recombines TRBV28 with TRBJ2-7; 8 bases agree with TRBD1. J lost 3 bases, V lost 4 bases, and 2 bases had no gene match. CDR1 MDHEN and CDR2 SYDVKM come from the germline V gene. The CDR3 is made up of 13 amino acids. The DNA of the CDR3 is TGTGCCAGCAGTTCAGGACAGGGCTACGAGCAGTACTTC. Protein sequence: CASSSGQGYEQYF. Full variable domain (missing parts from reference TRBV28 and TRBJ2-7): DVKVTQSSRYLVKRTGEKVFLECVQDMDHENMFWYRQDPGLGLRLIYFSYDVKMKEKGDIPEGYSVSREKKERFSLILESASTNQTSMYLCASSSGQGYEQYFGPGTRLTVT.

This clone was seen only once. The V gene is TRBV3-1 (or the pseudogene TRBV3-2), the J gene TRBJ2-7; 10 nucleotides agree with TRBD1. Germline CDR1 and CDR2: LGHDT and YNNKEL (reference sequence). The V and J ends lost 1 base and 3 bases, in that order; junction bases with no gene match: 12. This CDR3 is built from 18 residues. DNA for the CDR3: TGTGCCAGCAGCCAAGTCAGAGCGGCGGGGACAGGGGTCTACGAGCAGTACTTC. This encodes CASSQVRAAGTGVYEQYF.

The CDR3 DNA reads TGCGCCAGCAGCTCCAGGGACAGGAACGGCTACACCTTC. Translated, it gives CASSSRDRNGYTF. The rearrangement links TRBV5-1 to TRBJ1-2; 8 bases line up with TRBD1. Germline lookup yields CDR1 SGHRS and CDR2 YFSETQ. V lost 3 bases and J lost 8; bases outside the gene matches: 6. The CDR3 spans 13 residues.

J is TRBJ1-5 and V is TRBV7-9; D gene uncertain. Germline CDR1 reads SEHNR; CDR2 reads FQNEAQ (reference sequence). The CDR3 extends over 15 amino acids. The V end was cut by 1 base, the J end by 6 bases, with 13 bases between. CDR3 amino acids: CASSLGERRSQPQHF. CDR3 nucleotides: TGTGCCAGCAGCTTAGGGGAGAGAAGGAGTCAGCCCCAGCATTTT.

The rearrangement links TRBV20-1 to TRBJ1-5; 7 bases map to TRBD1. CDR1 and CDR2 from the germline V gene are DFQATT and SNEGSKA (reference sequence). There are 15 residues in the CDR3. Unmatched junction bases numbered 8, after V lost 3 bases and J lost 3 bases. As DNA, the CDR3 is TGCAGTGCTAGTGAAGGGACAGCCTTCAATCAGCCCCAGCATTTT. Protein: CSASEGTAFNQPQHF.

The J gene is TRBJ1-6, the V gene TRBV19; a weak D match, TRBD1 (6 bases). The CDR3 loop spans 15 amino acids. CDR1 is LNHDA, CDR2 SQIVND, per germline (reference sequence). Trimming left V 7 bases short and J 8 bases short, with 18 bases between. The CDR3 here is CASTPALGGHSPLHF. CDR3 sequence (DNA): TGTGCCAGTACCCCAGCTTTGGGGGGGCATTCACCCCTCCACTTT.

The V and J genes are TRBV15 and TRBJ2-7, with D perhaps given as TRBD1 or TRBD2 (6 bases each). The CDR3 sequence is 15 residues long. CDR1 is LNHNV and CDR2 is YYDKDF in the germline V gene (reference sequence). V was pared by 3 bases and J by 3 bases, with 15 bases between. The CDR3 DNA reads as TGTGCCACCAGCAGTCACGGGGGCCGGTTCTACGAGCAGTACTTC. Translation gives CATSSHGGRFYEQYF.

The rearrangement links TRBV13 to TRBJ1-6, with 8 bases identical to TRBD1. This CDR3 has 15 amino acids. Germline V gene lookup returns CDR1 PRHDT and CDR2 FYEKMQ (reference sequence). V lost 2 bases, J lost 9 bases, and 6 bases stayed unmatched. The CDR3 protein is CASSLRSRGLSPLHF. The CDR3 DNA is TGTGCCAGCAGCTTACGGTCCAGGGGGCTTTCACCCCTCCACTTT.

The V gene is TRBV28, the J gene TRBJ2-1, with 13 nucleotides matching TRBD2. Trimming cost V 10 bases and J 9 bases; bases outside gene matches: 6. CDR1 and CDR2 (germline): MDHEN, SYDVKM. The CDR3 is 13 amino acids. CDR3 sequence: CATGTSGKTEQFF. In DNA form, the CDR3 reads TGTGCCACCGGGACTAGCGGGAAGACTGAGCAGTTCTTC.